This is a list of T cell receptor beta chains from one sample in a study of blood T cells in healthy people across ages. TCRdb analysed the 5' RACE reads with MiXCR anew, one entry per CDR3 protein. The sample consists of 450,000 to 700,000 distinct CDR3 sequences, roughly a quarter of them appearing once. Sequencing input: blood. The receptors stem from a woman aged 70-85 years in good health. Both conserved end residues are part of each CDR3. Fields, in order: D gene, J gene, clone size, V gene, CDR3 protein, CDR3 DNA. A D gene is named only where the DNA matches it firmly. The size of a clone is reported for some rows only, either as once, few or many, or as a class for expanded clones.

>NA|TRBJ2-3|NA|TRBV5-6
CASALWERGITGTQYF
TGTGCCAGCGCACTGTGGGAGAGGGGGATCACAGGTACGCAGTATTTT
>NA|TRBJ1-2|few|TRBV12-5
CASGLGGLNYGYTF
TGTGCTAGTGGTTTGGGCGGACTTAACTATGGCTACACCTTC
>NA|TRBJ2-5|few|TRBV20-1
CSARRGLNQETQYF
TGCAGTGCTCGTCGGGGACTTAACCAAGAGACCCAGTACTTC
>NA|TRBJ1-1|NA|TRBV7-9
CASSQGRGNTEAFF
TGTGCCAGCAGTCAGGGGAGAGGCAACACTGAAGCTTTCTTT
>TRBD1|TRBJ2-4|many|TRBV7-2
CASSPGQGRNIQYF
TGCGCCAGCAGCCCCGGACAGGGTAGGAACATTCAGTACTTC
>NA|TRBJ2-5|NA|TRBV7-2
CASSYRALLGQETQYF
TGTGCCAGCAGCTACCGGGCCCTTCTAGGCCAAGAGACCCAGTACTTC
>NA|TRBJ1-2|few|TRBV20-1
CSARPDSPKNYGYTF
TGCAGTGCTAGACCTGACAGCCCAAAAAACTATGGCTACACCTTC
>TRBD2|TRBJ2-1|NA|TRBV10-3
CAISEPGTSRVNEQFF
TGTGCCATCAGTGAGCCCGGGACTAGCAGGGTCAATGAGCAGTTCTTC
>NA|TRBJ2-5|NA|TRBV9
CASSSTGLDWETQYF
TGTGCCAGCAGCTCTACAGGGCTGGATTGGGAGACCCAGTACTTC
>NA|TRBJ2-5|NA|TRBV6-5
CASSRLRGFKETQYF
TGTGCCAGCAGTCGACTAAGGGGTTTCAAAGAGACCCAGTACTTC
>NA|TRBJ2-5|NA|TRBV5-1
CASSLATRALQETQYF
TGCGCCAGCAGCTTGGCCACCCGGGCCTTACAAGAGACCCAGTACTTC
>NA|TRBJ1-2|few|TRBV5-4
CASSLVGLLYGYTF
TGTGCCAGCAGCTTGGTAGGCCTTCTCTATGGCTACACCTTC
>NA|TRBJ2-1|NA|TRBV21-1
CASRKRASGSTYNEQFF
TGTGCCAGCCGAAAAAGGGCTAGCGGGAGTACTTACAATGAGCAGTTCTTC
>TRBD1|TRBJ1-3|NA|TRBV18
CASSPSTGTSGNTIYF
TGTGCCAGCTCACCTTCGACAGGGACCTCTGGAAACACCATATATTTT
>NA|TRBJ1-4|NA|TRBV7-9
CASSLKARGDEKLFF
TGTGCCAGCAGCTTAAAGGCCCGGGGGGATGAAAAACTGTTTTTT
>TRBD1|TRBJ2-5|NA|TRBV20-1
CSASPGQGRLRETQYF
TGCAGTGCTTCTCCGGGACAGGGGCGGCTTAGAGAGACCCAGTACTTC
>NA|TRBJ2-7|few|TRBV11-1
CASSLSPGNGEQYF
TGTGCCAGCAGCTTATCACCGGGGAACGGGGAGCAGTACTTC
>NA|TRBJ1-2|many|TRBV6-2/TRBV6-3
CASTSTWGGYTF
TGTGCCAGCACCTCAACATGGGGCGGCTACACCTTC
>NA|TRBJ1-2|NA|TRBV9
CASSVAAGDYYGYTF
TGTGCCAGCAGCGTAGCCGCAGGGGATTACTATGGCTACACCTTC
>NA|TRBJ2-7|NA|TRBV30
CAWSHDRAYEQYF
TGTGCCTGGAGCCACGACAGAGCCTACGAGCAGTACTTC
>NA|TRBJ2-2|NA|TRBV20-1
CSARDGITGELFF
TGCAGTGCTAGAGATGGGATCACCGGGGAGCTGTTTTTT
>NA|TRBJ1-1|few|TRBV5-1
CASSKQGLDTEAFF
TGCGCCAGCAGCAAGCAGGGACTGGACACTGAAGCTTTCTTT
>TRBD2|TRBJ2-1|NA|TRBV7-3
CASSSTSGNNEQFF
TGTGCCAGCAGCTCAACTAGCGGGAACAATGAGCAGTTCTTC
>NA|TRBJ2-5|few|TRBV5-5
CASSLGGGAPETQYF
TGTGCCAGCAGCTTGGGGGGCGGGGCTCCAGAGACCCAGTACTTC
>NA|TRBJ1-5|few|TRBV5-6
CASSGGRYQPQHF
TGTGCCAGCAGCGGGGGACGGTATCAGCCCCAGCATTTT
>TRBD2|TRBJ2-5|NA|TRBV3-1
CASSRIAGVQETQYF
TGTGCCAGCAGCCGTATAGCGGGGGTCCAAGAGACCCAGTACTTC
>NA|TRBJ2-2|NA|TRBV6-5
CASRNTNTGELFF
TGTGCCAGCAGAAATACAAACACCGGGGAGCTGTTTTTT
>NA|TRBJ1-1|NA|TRBV7-3
CASSSSYDTEAFF
TGTGCCAGCAGCTCCTCCTATGACACTGAAGCTTTCTTT
>NA|TRBJ1-2|few|TRBV12-3/TRBV12-4
CASSYLRTDLYGYTF
TGTGCCAGCAGTTACCTCCGGACAGACCTCTATGGCTACACCTTC
>TRBD1|TRBJ1-2|NA|TRBV5-1
CASSPYRGSLGGYTF
TGCGCCAGCAGCCCGTACAGGGGGTCCCTTGGGGGCTACACCTTC
>NA|TRBJ2-5|NA|TRBV12-3/TRBV12-4
CASSLRSGSWEQYF
TGTGCCAGCAGTTTAAGAAGCGGGTCCTGGGAGCAGTACTTC
>NA|TRBJ2-6|few|TRBV25-1
CASAFGVSGANVLTF
TGTGCCAGCGCCTTTGGTGTCTCTGGGGCCAACGTCCTGACTTTC
>NA|TRBJ2-7|few|TRBV5-1
CANSFGPRKVYEQYF
TGCGCCAACAGCTTCGGACCCCGTAAGGTCTACGAGCAGTACTTC